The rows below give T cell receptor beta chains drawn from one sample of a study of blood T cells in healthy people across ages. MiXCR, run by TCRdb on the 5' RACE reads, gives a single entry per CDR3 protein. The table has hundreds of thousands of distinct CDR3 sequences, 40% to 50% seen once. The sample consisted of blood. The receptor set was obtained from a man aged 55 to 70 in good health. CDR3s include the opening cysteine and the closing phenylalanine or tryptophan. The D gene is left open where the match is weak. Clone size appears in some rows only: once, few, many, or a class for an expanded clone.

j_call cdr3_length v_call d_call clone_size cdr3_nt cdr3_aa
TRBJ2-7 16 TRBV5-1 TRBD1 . TGCGCCAGCAGCTTGGGGAAAAGGACAGGGGGGTACGAGCAGTACTTC CASSLGKRTGGYEQYF
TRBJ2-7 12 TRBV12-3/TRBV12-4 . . TGTGCCAGCAGCCGAATACTCTACGAGCAGTACTTC CASSRILYEQYF
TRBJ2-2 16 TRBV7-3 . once TGTGCCAGCAGCCCCAGTGAAAGGCTGAGGGTCGGGGAGCTGTTTTTT CASSPSERLRVGELFF
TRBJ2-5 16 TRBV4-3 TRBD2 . TGCGCCGGCAGCCAAGACGCTAGCGGGGGGGTTGAGACCCAGTACTTC CAGSQDASGGVETQYF
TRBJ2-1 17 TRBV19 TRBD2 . TGTGCCAGTAGTAAGCTAGCGGGGGCCCACTCCTACAATGAGCAGTTCTTC CASSKLAGAHSYNEQFF
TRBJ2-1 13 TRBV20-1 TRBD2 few TGCAGTGGAATCCGGGGGGGCGTCAATGAGCAGTTCTTC CSGIRGGVNEQFF
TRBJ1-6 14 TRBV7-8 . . TGTGCCAGCAGCTTCCGGACGCGCAACTCACCCCTCCACTTT CASSFRTRNSPLHF
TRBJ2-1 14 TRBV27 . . TGTGCCAGCAGTTTGAACAGAAATGTAAATGAGCAGTTCTTC CASSLNRNVNEQFF
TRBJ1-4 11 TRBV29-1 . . TGCAGCGTTCTAGGGGGGGAAAAACTGTTTTTT CSVLGGEKLFF
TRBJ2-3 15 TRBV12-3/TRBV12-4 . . TGTGCCAGCAGTTTCGTAGCTCTTTTCGCAGATACGCAGTATTTT CASSFVALFADTQYF
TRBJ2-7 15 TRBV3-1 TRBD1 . TGTGCCAGCAGCCAAGGGACAGGGCCTTACGACGAGCAGTACTTC CASSQGTGPYDEQYF
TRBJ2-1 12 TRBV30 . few TGTGCCTGGGGTCCTGATTCAGGACGACAGTTCTTC CAWGPDSGRQFF
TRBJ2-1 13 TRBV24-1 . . TGTGCCACCAGTGACCCAGTCAACAGTGAGCAGTTCTTC CATSDPVNSEQFF
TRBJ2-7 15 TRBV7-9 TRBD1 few TGTGCCAGCAGCTACGGGACAGGGTATTCCTACGAGCAGTACTTC CASSYGTGYSYEQYF
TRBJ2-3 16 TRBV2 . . TGTGCCAGCAGTGAAGAAGGAGTACTTAGCACAGATACGCAGTATTTT CASSEEGVLSTDTQYF
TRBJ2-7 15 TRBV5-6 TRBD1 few TGTGCCAGCAGCCAACGGAGGGACAGGACCTACGAGCAGTACTTC CASSQRRDRTYEQYF
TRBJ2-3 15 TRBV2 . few TGTGCCAGCAGAGAATGGGGGGCTGGCACAGATACGCAGTATTTT CASREWGAGTDTQYF
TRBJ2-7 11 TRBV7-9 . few TGTGCCAGCAGCTTACTCCGGGAGCAGTACTTC CASSLLREQYF
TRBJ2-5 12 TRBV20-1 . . TGCAGTGCTAGAGATTGGGCGGCAGAGCAGTACTTC CSARDWAAEQYF
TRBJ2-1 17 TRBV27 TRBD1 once TGTGCCAGCAGTCCAAGCTCTCGACAGGGCTCCTACAATGAGCAGTTCTTC CASSPSSRQGSYNEQFF
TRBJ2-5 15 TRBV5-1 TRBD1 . TGCGCCAGCAGCTTGGACAGGGGAGTTCGAGAGACCCAGTACTTC CASSLDRGVRETQYF
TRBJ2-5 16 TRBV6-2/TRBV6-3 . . TGTGCCAGCAGTTCCTCTACTAGTAAGGGTCGAGAGACCCAGTACTTC CASSSSTSKGRETQYF
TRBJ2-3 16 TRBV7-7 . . TGTGCTAGCAGCTTAGGATTGTATGGGAGCGCAGATACGCAGTATTTT CASSLGLYGSADTQYF
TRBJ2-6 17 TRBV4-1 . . TGCGCCAGCAGCCAAGGAACGCGGGAACCTGGGGCCAACGTCCTGACTTTC CASSQGTREPGANVLTF
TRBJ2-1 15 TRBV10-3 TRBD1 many TGTGCCATCAGTGATTCTTTAGGACAGGGGGCTGAGCAGTTCTTC CAISDSLGQGAEQFF
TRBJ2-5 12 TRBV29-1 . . TGCAGCGTTGAAGAAATACAAGAGACCCAGTACTTC CSVEEIQETQYF
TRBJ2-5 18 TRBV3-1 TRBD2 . TGTGCCAGCAGCCAAGACGTCCCATTAGCGGGGTCGGAAGAGACCCAGTACTTC CASSQDVPLAGSEETQYF
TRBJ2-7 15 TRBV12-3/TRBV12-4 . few TGTGCCAGCAGCCCTGCCCGGGGCAGCTCCTACGAGCAGTACTTC CASSPARGSSYEQYF
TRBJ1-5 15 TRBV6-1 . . TGTGCCAGCAGGAGAGGAGGAGATAGCAATCAGCCCCAGCATTTT CASRRGGDSNQPQHF
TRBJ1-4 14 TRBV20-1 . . TGCAGTGCTAGCCCACCGTTTCAGCTCGAAAAACTGTTTTTT CSASPPFQLEKLFF
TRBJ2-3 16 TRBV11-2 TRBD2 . TGTGCCAGCAGCCTCCGACTAGCGGGGGGCCCAGATACGCAGTATTTT CASSLRLAGGPDTQYF
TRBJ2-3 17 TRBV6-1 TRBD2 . TGTGCCAGCAAAAGATGGCGGGAAGCGGGGGACGCAGATACGCAGTATTTT CASKRWREAGDADTQYF
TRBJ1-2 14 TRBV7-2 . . TGTGCCAGCAGCTTTCGGTTTCCATACTATGGCTACACCTTC CASSFRFPYYGYTF
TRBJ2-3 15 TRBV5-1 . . TGCGCCAGCAGCTTGTCCCCCAGCCGCACAGATACGCAGTATTTT CASSLSPSRTDTQYF
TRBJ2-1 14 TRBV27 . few TGTGCCAGCAGTTTAGAGGGAATTAGCGATGAGCAGTTCTTC CASSLEGISDEQFF
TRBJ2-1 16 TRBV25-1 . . TGTGCCTGCAGTGATAGCAGGGCCAGCTCCTGCAATGAGCAGTTCTTC CACSDSRASSCNEQFF
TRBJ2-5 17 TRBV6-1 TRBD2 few TGTGCCAGCAGTGAAGGGCCCCTAGCGGGGGGCGAAGAGACCCAGTACTTC CASSEGPLAGGEETQYF
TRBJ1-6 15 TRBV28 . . TGTGCCAGCAGTTTAACTTACCAGGGTGGCTCACCCCTCCACTTT CASSLTYQGGSPLHF
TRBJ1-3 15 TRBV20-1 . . TGCAGTGCTAGAGTTACTCGGGGATCCGGAGACACCATATATTTT CSARVTRGSGDTIYF
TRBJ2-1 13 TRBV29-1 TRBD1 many TGCAGCGTCCGGGACAGCCTCTACAATGAGCAGTTCTTC CSVRDSLYNEQFF
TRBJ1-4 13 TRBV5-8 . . TGTGCCAGCAACTCTCAGGCTAATGAAAAACTGTTTTTT CASNSQANEKLFF
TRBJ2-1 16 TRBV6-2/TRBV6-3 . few TGTGCCAGCAGTCCCCTAATCACTCCCTCCTACAATGAGCAGTTCTTC CASSPLITPSYNEQFF
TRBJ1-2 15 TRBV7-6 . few TGTGCCAGCAGCTTAGGGTTAGGGGGTAACTATGGCTACACCTTC CASSLGLGGNYGYTF
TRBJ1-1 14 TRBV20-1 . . TGCAGTGCTAGAGACCCGAGGGCCGACACTGAAGCTTTCTTT CSARDPRADTEAFF
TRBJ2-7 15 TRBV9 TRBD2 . TGTGCCAGCAGTTTTGGGAGGGAACCAACCTACGAGCAGTACTTC CASSFGREPTYEQYF
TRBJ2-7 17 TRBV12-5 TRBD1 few TGTGCTAGTGGTTTGACCCCCAAACAGGGGGCTGGAAACGAGCAGTACTTC CASGLTPKQGAGNEQYF
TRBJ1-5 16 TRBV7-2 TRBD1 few TGTGCCAGCAGCTTATTTGGACAGGCTGGCAATCAGCCCCAGCATTTT CASSLFGQAGNQPQHF
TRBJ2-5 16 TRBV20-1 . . TGCAGTGCTAGAGATAGGCACGAAGGGATCCAAGAGACCCAGTACTTC CSARDRHEGIQETQYF
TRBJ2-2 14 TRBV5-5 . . TGTGCCAGCAGCCCCCGGACAGACACCGGGGAGCTGTTTTTT CASSPRTDTGELFF